These 5 T cell receptor beta chains were all obtained from the same sample, sequenced in a study of T cells after posttransplantation cyclophosphamide. Busulfan-fludarabine conditioning, marrow transplant, and cyclophosphamide on days +3 and +4 were administered. Only in-frame clones appear in the TCRdb table, and some are missing; sequencing was by immunoSEQ multiplex PCR. This set yields 23,000 or so clones and no singletons; the top ten hold about 1.8%. This specimen was PBMCs, taken after allogeneic stem cell transplant with posttransplant cyclophosphamide. The receptor set was obtained from a male patient aged 18 to 29 who received an allogeneic stem cell transplant from a related donor, was CMV-positive, and had no GVHD. Some of these T cells may belong to the graft donor.

There are many counts of this clone. The rearrangement uses TRBV7-8 and TRBJ2-7; TRBD1 matches 11 bases. V shed 2 bases, J shed 4 bases, and the junction held 4 bases outside the gene matches. The CDR3 consists of 15 residues. Germline V gene lookup returns CDR1 SGHVS and CDR2 FQNEAQ. CDR3 region: CASSLRDRGGYEQYF. The CDR3 bases are TGTGCCAGCAGCTTACGGGACAGGGGGGGTTACGAGCAGTACTTC.

Ten or more counts support this clone. This chain links TRBV28 with TRBJ2-7, with 10 bases aligning to TRBD2. Losses at the gene ends were 7 bases for V and 4 bases for J; bases not matched to a gene: 10. CDR3 size: 15 residues. Germline assignment: CDR1 MDHEN and CDR2 SYDVKM. CDR3 nucleotides: TGTGCCAGCAAAATATCGGTAGCGGGAGGATACGAGCAGTACTTC. It specifies CASKISVAGGYEQYF. Full variable domain (remainder filled in from reference TRBV28 and TRBJ2-7): DVKVTQSSRYLVKRTGEKVFLECVQDMDHENMFWYRQDPGLGLRLIYFSYDVKMKEKGDIPEGYSVSREKKERFSLILESASTNQTSMYLCASKISVAGGYEQYFGPGTRLTVT.

This clone appeared many times. The chain links TRBV25-1 to TRBJ1-6; 8 bases match TRBD1. The CDR3 consists of 15 residues. Losses at the gene ends were 7 bases for V and 9 bases for J; bases not matched to a gene: 11. Germline assignment: CDR1 MGHDK and CDR2 SYGVNS. CDR3 nucleotide sequence: TGTGCCAGCACCCTCCGAGACAGGGGAGGTTCACCCCTCCACTTT. It encodes CASTLRDRGGSPLHF.

This clone was picked up many times. The rearrangement links TRBV11-2 to TRBJ1-4, with D maybe TRBD1 (5 bases). There are 13 residues in the CDR3. With 1 base removed from V and 12 bases from J, the gap between germline ends came to 12 bases. Germline V CDR1 and CDR2: SGHAT, FQNNGV. In DNA, the CDR3 is TGTGCCAGCAGCTTAGTGTCGCCGGGGGAACTGTTTTTT. It is translated as CASSLVSPGELFF.

This clone was seen many times. The chain is built from TRBV5-6 and TRBJ2-7, with TRBD2 as a possible D gene (6 bases). In germline, CDR1 is SGHDT, CDR2 YYEEEE. Trimming pared 0 bases from V and 3 bases from J, leaving 19 bases between. This CDR3 comprises 17 residues. In nucleotides, the CDR3 is TGTGCCAGCAGCTTGGTAAAGGGTCTAGCGCCTTACTACGAGCAGTACTTC. It is translated as CASSLVKGLAPYYEQYF.